The clone carrying this T cell receptor (beta chain) was observed a single time. This entry belongs to a study of blood T cell repertoires in COVID-19. The CDR3 is made up of 14 amino acids. Germline V gives CDR1 LNHDA, CDR2 SQIVND (reference sequence). V dropped 6 bases and J dropped 6; count of bases not matched to a gene: 8. In the study's own analysis: For nucleated cells, counts were estimated from reference gene primer amplification. Measured with immunoSEQ multiplex PCR; TCRdb has only the in-frame clones, and not every one. Clone size and V and J calls were adopted from that table, with D and trimming inferred from the DNA. This sample carries roughly 220,000 clones, roughly 86% of them seen once, and the ten largest clones take roughly 10%.

The sample taken for sequencing was peripheral blood. The rearrangement links TRBV19 to TRBJ1-3; 7 bases align to TRBD1. The clonotype originates from a woman between 45 and 65 years old with COVID-19, enrolled during active disease. The chain's CDR3 is CASRPTGWENTIYF. Here the CDR3 DNA reads TGTGCCAGTAGACCGACAGGGTGGGAAAACACCATATATTTT.